This T cell receptor (beta chain) was found in a study of blood T cell repertoires in COVID-19. About the research overall: Material from acute and convalescent COVID-19 was sourced from the United States, Italy and Spain.

As originally analysed: By means of reference gene primer amplification, nucleated cell counts were estimated. Clones were read by immunoSEQ multiplex PCR, and TCRdb kept only the in-frame ones, dropping some. Clone size and the V and J calls come from that table; the DNA yielded D and trimming. The sample consists of just over 200,000 clones, around 80% of them appearing once. The CDR3 runs 14 residues. Germline values: CDR1 SNHLY, CDR2 FYNNEI. J gave up 4 bases and V 6 bases, and 7 bases lay outside the gene matches. V and J are TRBV2 and TRBJ2-5; TRBD2 matches at 8 bases. This sequence was found in an older woman with acute or convalescent COVID-19. Sequenced input: peripheral blood. The CDR3 DNA reads TGTGCCAGCAGCGGGGGACTAGTAGCAGAGACCCAGTACTTC. This translates into CASSGGLVAETQYF.